The source of this TCR beta chain is a study of TIL therapy for anti-PD-1-resistant metastatic lung cancer. The germline gives CDR1 SGHDT, CDR2 YYEEEE. The CDR3 spans 15 residues. The ends lost 3 bases at V and 7 bases at J; junction bases unmatched: 8. The time point was: pre-treatment sample, taken before nivolumab and TIL therapy. The immunoSEQ assay was v3. Data came from immunoSEQ multiplex PCR; TCRdb stores just in-frame clones and leaves some out. The sample contains 16,000 or so clones, approximately 69% of which appear only once. This sample comprised blood, obtained at baseline. The TCR originated in a person between 30 and 79 years old with non-small cell lung cancer. The chain employs TRBV5-6 and TRBJ1-5; 9 positions agree with TRBD1. CDR3 amino acids: CASSWGTGFEQPQHF. The DNA for the CDR3 is TGTGCCAGCAGCTGGGGGACAGGGTTTGAACAGCCCCAGCATTTT.